These 8 T cell receptor beta chains were sequenced from one sample in a study of Ad26.COV2.S vaccination and SARS-CoV-2 variants. This table comes from immunoSEQ multiplex PCR, and its TCRdb copy is limited to in-frame clones, with some not included. This table holds fewer than 300,000 clones, approximately 89% found once. Treatment defined: approximately 18 received Ad26.COV2.S at low or high dose, single or two shots; roughly five received placebo; per-sample allocation not given. Collection of samples fell on day 63 after the first vaccine or placebo injection. Specimen: peripheral blood, collected in a trial of Ad26.COV2.S vaccine versus placebo. The source of these receptors is a person between 18 and 60 years old who received the Ad26.COV2.S COVID-19 vaccine or a placebo.

V gene TRBV7-2 combines with J gene TRBJ2-4; no clear D gene. This CDR3 region has 14 residues. CDR1 and CDR2 (germline): SGHTA, FQGNSA. V lost 1 base to trimming and J lost 1 base, with 5 bases between them. DNA of the CDR3: TGTGCCAGCAGCTTAGTGAGGGCCAAAAACATTCAGTACTTC. Translating it yields CASSLVRAKNIQYF.

CDR3 protein: CSASRVWEQFF. The CDR3 region has the DNA TGCAGTGCTAGCAGGGTTTGGGAGCAGTTCTTC. The chain combines TRBV20-1 with TRBJ2-1; D possibly corresponds to TRBD1 (5 bases). Germline V CDR1 and CDR2: DFQATT, SNEGSKA (reference sequence). The CDR3 has 11 amino acids. V lost 3 bases and J 10 bases, leaving 10 bases between the germline ends.

In the case of this clone: The sample contains more than one DNA sequence encoding this CDR3. The chain combines TRBV9 with TRBJ1-1; D perhaps matches TRBD1 (6 bases). The germline V gene has CDR1 SGDLS and CDR2 YYNGEE. Trimming shortened V by 2 bases and J by 0 bases, and 11 bases separated the two germline ends. The CDR3 sequence is 15 residues long. CDR3 residues: CASSVGGQMNTEAFF. The CDR3 DNA reads as TGTGCCAGCAGCGTGGGGGGGCAGATGAACACTGAAGCTTTCTTT.

This clone appeared once. The chain uses TRBV9 and TRBJ1-4; no firm D call. The CDR3 contains 13 residues. Per the germline V gene, CDR1 is SGDLS and CDR2 is YYNGEE. V shed 4 bases and J shed 11 bases, with 15 bases lying between them. The CDR3 here is CASSLAWTEKLFF. Written as DNA, the CDR3 is TGTGCCAGCAGCTTGGCATGGACCGAGAAACTGTTTTTT.

The DNA for the CDR3 is TGTGCCACCAGTGATCCCCGGAAACAGGGAGGGGAGACCCAGTACTTC. It codes for CATSDPRKQGGETQYF. The rearrangement uses TRBV24-1 and TRBJ2-5; tentative D call: TRBD2 (7 bases). Germline-derived CDR1 and CDR2 are KGHDR and SFDVKD. This CDR3 has 16 residues. Trimming removed 3 bases from V and 5 bases from J, with 18 bases in between.

This chain links TRBV28 with TRBJ1-2; 8 bases are a match to TRBD1. The germline V gene encodes CDR1 MDHEN and CDR2 SYDVKM. V lost 8 bases, J lost 5 bases, and 16 bases stayed unmatched. The CDR3 totals 16 residues. The CDR3 nucleotides read TGTGCCAGCCTCTGGGGGGTTGGGACAGGAGATTATGGCTACACCTTC. This codes for CASLWGVGTGDYGYTF.

Only a few counts were recorded for this clone. The same CDR3 also results from other DNA sequences found in this sample. The chain couples TRBV30 to TRBJ2-7; tentative D call: TRBD2 (7 bases). The CDR3 loop spans 12 amino acids. Germline V gene sequence: CDR1 GTSNPN, CDR2 SVGIG (reference sequence). V gave up 6 bases and J gave up 1 base, with 10 bases separating them. CDR3 bases: TGTGCCTGCAGGGGACTATCCTACGAGCAGTACTTC. It is translated as CACRGLSYEQYF.

V and J are TRBV24-1 and TRBJ2-1; 9 bases fit TRBD1. Germline V CDR1 and CDR2: KGHDR, SFDVKD. V dropped 6 bases and J dropped 3; count of bases not matched to a gene: 5. The CDR3 length is 15 residues. The CDR3 coding sequence is TGTGCCACCAGTAATAAGGGACAGGGCTACAATGAGCAGTTCTTC. As protein: CATSNKGQGYNEQFF.